This TCR beta chain was identified during a study of blood T cell repertoires in COVID-19. This table comes from immunoSEQ multiplex PCR, and its TCRdb copy is limited to in-frame clones, with some not included. The sample contains over 70,000 clones, 80% of which appear only once. Germline V gives CDR1 KGHSH, CDR2 LQKENI. The CDR3 sequence is 14 residues long. The V end lost 3 bases, the J end lost 2 bases, and 8 bases lay between the germline ends. The sequencing sample was made of peripheral blood. The TCR originated in a man between 65 and 79 years old who had recovered from COVID-19. The chain uses TRBV18 and TRBJ1-3; D might be TRBD1 (5 bases). In nucleotides, the CDR3 is TGTGCCAGCTCACCTGACAGTCCTGGAAACACCATATATTTT. Encoded protein: CASSPDSPGNTIYF.